The sequence of this TCR beta chain was determined in a study of Ad26.COV2.S vaccination and SARS-CoV-2 variants. V gave up 0 bases and J gave up 9 bases, with 10 bases separating them. This CDR3 region has 14 residues. The germline gives CDR1 SGHNT, CDR2 YYREEE (reference sequence). A remark on this clone: What it binds is not known.

Profiled with immunoSEQ multiplex PCR; TCRdb holds only in-frame clones, not every one. The data hold some 480,000 clones, with about 83% observed a single time. Whole-study results and caveats: Reportedly, spike-specific CD8+ and CD4+ T cell responses achieved substantial breadth once vaccination had taken place. It is possible that the TCR breadth and depth analyses underestimated the total T cell responses.

Treatment given: around 19 received Ad26.COV2.S at low or high dose, single or two shots; about 5 received placebo; per-sample allocation not given. Collection of samples fell on day 63 after the first vaccine or placebo injection. Spike of the Wuhan-strain SARS-CoV-2 was expressed by an Ad26 vector, which formed the vaccine. Sequenced here: peripheral blood, sampled in a trial of Ad26.COV2.S vaccine versus placebo. The rearrangement links TRBV5-4 to TRBJ1-6; D gene unclear. This TCR came from a person aged 18 to 65 who received the Ad26.COV2.S COVID-19 vaccine or a placebo. The CDR3 DNA is TGTGCCAGCAGCTTGGCGAAGGTTGGTTCACCCCTCCACTTT. It specifies CASSLAKVGSPLHF.